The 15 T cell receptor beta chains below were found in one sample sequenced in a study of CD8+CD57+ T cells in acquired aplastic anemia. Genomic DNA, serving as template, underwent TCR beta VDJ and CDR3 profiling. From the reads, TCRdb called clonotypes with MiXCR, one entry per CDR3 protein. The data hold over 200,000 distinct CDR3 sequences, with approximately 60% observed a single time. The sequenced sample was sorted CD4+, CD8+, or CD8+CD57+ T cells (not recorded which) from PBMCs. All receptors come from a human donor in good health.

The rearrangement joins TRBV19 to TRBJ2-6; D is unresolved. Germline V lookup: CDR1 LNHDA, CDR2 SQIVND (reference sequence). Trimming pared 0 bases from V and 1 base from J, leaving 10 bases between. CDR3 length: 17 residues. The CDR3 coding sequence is TGTGCCAGTAGTATAGATGGCGAAGTGTCTGGGGCCAACGTCCTGACTTTC. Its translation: CASSIDGEVSGANVLTF.

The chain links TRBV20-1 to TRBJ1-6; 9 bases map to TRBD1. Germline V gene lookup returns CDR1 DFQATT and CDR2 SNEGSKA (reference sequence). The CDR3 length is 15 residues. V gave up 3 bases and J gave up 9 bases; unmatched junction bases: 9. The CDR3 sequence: CSARGQGNEASPLHF. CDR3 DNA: TGCAGTGCTAGGGGACAGGGCAATGAGGCTTCACCCCTCCACTTT.

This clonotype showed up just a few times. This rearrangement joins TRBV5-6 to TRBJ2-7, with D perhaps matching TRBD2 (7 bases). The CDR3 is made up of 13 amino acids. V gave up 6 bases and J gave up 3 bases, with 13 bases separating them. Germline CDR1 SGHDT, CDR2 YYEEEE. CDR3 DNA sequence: TGTGCCAGCAAGGGGGGGTACGACTACGAGCAGTACTTC. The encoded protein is CASKGGYDYEQYF.

The CDR3 protein is CASSRRANTGELFF. The CDR3 DNA sequence: TGCGCCAGCAGTAGAAGGGCGAACACCGGGGAGCTGTTTTTT. V is TRBV5-1 and J is TRBJ2-2, with D unresolved. Trimming removed 5 bases at V and 0 bases at J, with 8 bases between. Germline assignment: CDR1 SGHRS and CDR2 YFSETQ. The CDR3 consists of 14 residues.

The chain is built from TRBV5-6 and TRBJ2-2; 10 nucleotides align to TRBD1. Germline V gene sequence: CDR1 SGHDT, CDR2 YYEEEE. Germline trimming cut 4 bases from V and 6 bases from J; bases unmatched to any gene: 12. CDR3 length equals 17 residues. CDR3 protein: CASSRPRDRGFSGELFF. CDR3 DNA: TGTGCCAGCAGCCGACCCCGGGACAGGGGATTCTCCGGGGAGCTGTTTTTT.

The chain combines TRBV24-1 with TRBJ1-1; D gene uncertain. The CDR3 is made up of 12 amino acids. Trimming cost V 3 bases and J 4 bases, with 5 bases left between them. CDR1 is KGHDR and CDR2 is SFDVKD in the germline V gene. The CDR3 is CATSDLSTEAFF. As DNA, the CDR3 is TGTGCCACCAGTGATCTGAGCACTGAAGCTTTCTTT.

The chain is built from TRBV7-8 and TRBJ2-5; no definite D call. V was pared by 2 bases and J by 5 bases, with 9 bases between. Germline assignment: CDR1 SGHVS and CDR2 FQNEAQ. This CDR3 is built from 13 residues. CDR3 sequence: CASSLPIEETQYF. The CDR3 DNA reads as TGTGCCAGCAGCTTACCCATTGAGGAGACCCAGTACTTC. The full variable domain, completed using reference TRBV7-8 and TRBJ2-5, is GAGVSQSPRYKVAKRGQDVALRCDPISGHVSLFWYQQALGQGPEFLTYFQNEAQLDKSGLPSDRFFAERPEGSVSTLKIQRTQQEDSAVYLCASSLPIEETQYFGPGTRLLVL.

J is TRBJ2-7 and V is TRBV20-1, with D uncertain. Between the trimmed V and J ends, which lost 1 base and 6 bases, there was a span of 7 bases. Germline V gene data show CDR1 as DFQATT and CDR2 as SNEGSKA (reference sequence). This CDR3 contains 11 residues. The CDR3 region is CSARGASEQYF. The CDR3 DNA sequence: TGCAGTGCTAGAGGGGCCTCCGAGCAGTACTTC.

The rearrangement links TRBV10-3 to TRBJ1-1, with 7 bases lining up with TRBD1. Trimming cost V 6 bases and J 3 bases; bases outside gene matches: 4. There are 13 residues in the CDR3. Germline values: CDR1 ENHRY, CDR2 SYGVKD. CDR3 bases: TGTGCCATCAGAGGGACAGAAGACACTGAAGCTTTCTTT. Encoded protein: CAIRGTEDTEAFF.

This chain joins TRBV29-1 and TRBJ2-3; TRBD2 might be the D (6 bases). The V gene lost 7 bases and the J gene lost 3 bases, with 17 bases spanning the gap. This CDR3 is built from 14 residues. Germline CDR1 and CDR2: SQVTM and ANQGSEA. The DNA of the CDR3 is TGCAGCGCTGGAGGAGGCCGGGGGACAGATACGCAGTATTTT. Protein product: CSAGGGRGTDTQYF.

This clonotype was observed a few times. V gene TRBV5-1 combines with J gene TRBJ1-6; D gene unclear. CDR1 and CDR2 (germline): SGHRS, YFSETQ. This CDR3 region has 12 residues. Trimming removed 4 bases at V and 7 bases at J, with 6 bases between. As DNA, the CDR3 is TGCGCCAGCAGCACAGAAAATTCACCCCTCCACTTT. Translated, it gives CASSTENSPLHF. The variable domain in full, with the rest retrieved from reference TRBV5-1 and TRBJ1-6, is KAGVTQTPRYLIKTRGQQVTLSCSPISGHRSVSWYQQTPGQGLQFLFEYFSETQRNKGNFPGRFSGRQFSNSRSEMNVSTLELGDSALYLCASSTENSPLHFGNGTRLTVT.

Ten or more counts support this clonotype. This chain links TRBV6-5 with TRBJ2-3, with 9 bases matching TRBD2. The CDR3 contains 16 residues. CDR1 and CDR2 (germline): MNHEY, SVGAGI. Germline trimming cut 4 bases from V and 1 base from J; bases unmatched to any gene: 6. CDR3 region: CASSSTTSGRTDTQYF. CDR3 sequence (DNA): TGTGCCAGCAGTTCCACGACTAGCGGCCGCACAGATACGCAGTATTTT.

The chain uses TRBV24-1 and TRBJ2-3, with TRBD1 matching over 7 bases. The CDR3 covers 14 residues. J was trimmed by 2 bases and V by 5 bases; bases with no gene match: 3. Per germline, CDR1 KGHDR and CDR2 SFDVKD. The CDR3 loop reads CATSVGQDTDTQYF. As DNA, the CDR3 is TGTGCCACCAGTGTCGGACAGGACACAGATACGCAGTATTTT.

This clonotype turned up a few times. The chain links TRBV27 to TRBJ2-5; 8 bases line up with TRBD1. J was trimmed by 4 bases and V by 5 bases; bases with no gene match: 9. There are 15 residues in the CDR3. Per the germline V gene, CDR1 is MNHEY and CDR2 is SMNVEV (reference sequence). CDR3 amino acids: CASSRRQGRGETQYF. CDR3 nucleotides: TGTGCCAGCAGTCGCCGACAGGGGCGTGGAGAGACCCAGTACTTC.

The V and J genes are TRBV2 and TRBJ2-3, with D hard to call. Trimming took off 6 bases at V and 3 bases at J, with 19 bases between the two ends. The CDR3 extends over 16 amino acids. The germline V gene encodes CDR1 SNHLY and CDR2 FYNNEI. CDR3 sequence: CASRGRFVPETDTQYF. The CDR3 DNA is TGTGCCAGCAGAGGACGCTTCGTCCCTGAGACAGATACGCAGTATTTT.